The entry below gives a single TCR beta chain sequence along with its context. This sample is part of a study of CD8 T cells in Susac syndrome. With random hexamers, reverse transcription was performed on about 0.5 to 1 ug of RNA. TCRdb re-derived calls from the immunoSEQ multiplex PCR reads in MiXCR, one entry per CDR3 protein. The table includes roughly 100,000 distinct CDR3 sequences, approximately 96% detected once. The T cells that were sequenced for TCR beta were CD8+ and CD4+ cells from blood. The CDR3 consists of 16 residues. Germline CDR1 SGHDT, CDR2 YYEEEE. J was trimmed by 5 bases and V by 4 bases; bases with no gene match: 12.

The rearrangement uses TRBV5-6 and TRBJ1-5, with 7 nucleotides matching TRBD1. The TCR was taken from a human donor with Susac syndrome. The sample comprised CD8+ T cells from PBMCs. The DNA of the CDR3 is TGTGCCAGCAGCGAAGCGACCGGGACAGCGGATCAGCCCCAGCATTTT. Amino acid sequence: CASSEATGTADQPQHF.